Following are 17 T cell receptor beta chains from one sample sequenced in a study of cytomegalovirus exposure and HLA in healthy donors. Assay: immunoSEQ multiplex PCR; the TCRdb copy retains only in-frame clones and omits some. Here the sample spans 180,000 or so clones, 65% to 90% being singletons. Material: PBMCs. The source is a woman in her thirties in good health and CMV-seropositive.

The J gene is TRBJ1-2, the V gene TRBV19; 8 bases agree with TRBD1. Germline loops: CDR1 LNHDA, CDR2 SQIVND (reference sequence). J gave up 4 bases and V 5 bases, and 6 bases lay outside the gene matches. The CDR3 covers 14 residues. The CDR3 sequence is CASSVDRGFYGYTF. Here the CDR3 DNA reads TGTGCCAGTAGTGTCGACAGGGGTTTCTATGGCTACACCTTC.

The CDR3 spells CAAGRTEAFF. The CDR3 nucleotides read TGTGCCGCTGGGAGGACTGAAGCTTTCTTT. The rearrangement links TRBV28 to TRBJ1-1; unclear D gene. V dropped 11 bases and J dropped 5 bases, with 9 bases sitting between them. Germline V gene data show CDR1 as MDHEN and CDR2 as SYDVKM. The CDR3 contains 10 residues. Complete variable domain (other parts from reference TRBV28 and TRBJ1-1): DVKVTQSSRYLVKRTGEKVFLECVQDMDHENMFWYRQDPGLGLRLIYFSYDVKMKEKGDIPEGYSVSREKKERFSLILESASTNQTSMYLCAAGRTEAFFGQGTRLTVV.

The chain is built from TRBV2 and TRBJ2-1; D unclear. The CDR3 runs 14 residues. Trimming took 7 bases from V and 0 from J, leaving 10 bases between them. Germline CDR1 reads SNHLY; CDR2 reads FYNNEI. CDR3 in DNA: TGTGCCAGCACCGTGGCAAACTCCTACAATGAGCAGTTCTTC. Translating it yields CASTVANSYNEQFF. The full variable domain, completed using reference TRBV2 and TRBJ2-1, is EPEVTQTPSHQVTQMGQEVILRCVPISNHLYFYWYRQILGQKVEFLVSFYNNEISEKSEIFDDQFSVERPDGSNFTLKIRSTKLEDSAMYFCASTVANSYNEQFFGPGTRLTVL.

This clone came up once. CDR3 coding DNA: TGTGCCAGCAGCCAAGATTGGAACAGGATGAACACTGAAGCTTTCTTT. It yields the protein CASSQDWNRMNTEAFF. V gene TRBV4-2 combines with J gene TRBJ1-1; possibly TRBD1 for D (5 bases). Per the germline V gene, CDR1 is LGHNA and CDR2 is YNFKEQ. The ends were cut back, 0 bases at V and 0 bases at J, with 11 bases in the middle. The CDR3 runs to 16 residues.

The CDR3 DNA reads TGTGCCAGCAGTTCCGGGGTTCAGCCCCAGCATTTT. Protein product: CASSSGVQPQHF. This rearrangement joins TRBV6-5 to TRBJ1-5; no clear D. V was shortened by 4 bases and J by 6 bases, with 7 bases between the two germline ends. The CDR3 sequence is 12 residues long. CDR1 and CDR2 from the germline V gene are MNHEY and SVGAGI.

The V call is TRBV5-4, the J call TRBJ2-2; D is possibly TRBD2 (6 bases). The germline CDR1 and CDR2 sequences are SGHNT and YYREEE (reference sequence). V lost 0 bases, J lost 5 bases, and 11 bases lay in between. The CDR3 runs 15 residues. The CDR3 reads CASSLAGGRTGELFF. CDR3 DNA sequence: TGTGCCAGCAGCTTGGCCGGAGGGCGGACCGGGGAGCTGTTTTTT. Supplemented by reference TRBV5-4 and TRBJ2-2, the full variable domain reads ETGVTQSPTHLIKTRGQQVTLRCSSQSGHNTVSWYQQALGQGPQFIFQYYREEENGRGNFPPRFSGLQFPNYSSELNVNALELDDSALYLCASSLAGGRTGELFFGEGSRLTVL.

The V and J genes are TRBV6-5 and TRBJ2-1; 12 positions match TRBD2. Germline CDR1 is MNHEY and CDR2 is SVGAGI. This CDR3 has 15 residues. J lost 7 bases, V lost 7 bases, and 8 bases had no gene match. CDR3 protein: CASKSTSGSSNEQFF. CDR3 DNA: TGTGCCAGCAAGTCGACTAGCGGGAGTTCAAATGAGCAGTTCTTC.

The chain carries TRBV28 and TRBJ2-7; 7 bases fit TRBD2. The CDR3 consists of 15 residues. V dropped 1 base and J dropped 2; count of bases not matched to a gene: 5. The germline CDR1 and CDR2 sequences are MDHEN and SYDVKM. CDR3 region: CASSLFREAPYEQYF. The DNA for the CDR3 is TGTGCCAGCAGTTTATTTCGGGAGGCACCCTACGAGCAGTACTTC.

V and J are TRBV6-6 and TRBJ2-2, with a weak D call TRBD2 (6 bases). The CDR3 contains 16 residues. V was pared by 3 bases and J by 3 bases, with 14 bases between. Germline-derived CDR1 and CDR2 are MNHNY and SVGAGI (reference sequence). CDR3 DNA: TGTGCCAGCAGTTATGGAGGGTTGGTGGACACCGGGGAGCTGTTTTTT. Translating it yields CASSYGGLVDTGELFF.

The J gene is TRBJ2-7, the V gene TRBV11-2; no definite D call. V lost 4 bases, J lost 2 bases, and 12 bases lay in between. Germline V gives CDR1 SGHAT, CDR2 FQNNGV. The CDR3 length is 14 residues. CDR3 sequence reads: CASSSLRFPYEQYF. The DNA for the CDR3 is TGTGCCAGCAGCTCCCTCAGATTTCCCTACGAGCAGTACTTC.

The J gene is TRBJ2-7, the V gene TRBV18, with 8 bases aligning to TRBD1. This CDR3 contains 14 residues. Germline V gene data show CDR1 as KGHSH and CDR2 as LQKENI. The V and J ends lost 3 bases and 3 bases, in that order; junction bases with no gene match: 4. The CDR3 DNA follows: TGTGCCAGCTCACCCGGACAGGGCAACTACGAGCAGTACTTC. It encodes CASSPGQGNYEQYF.

V usage is TRBV9 and J usage is TRBJ2-2, with 12 bases that match TRBD2. Germline lookup yields CDR1 SGDLS and CDR2 YYNGEE. Unmatched junction bases numbered 5, after V lost 2 bases and J lost 9 bases. There are 15 residues in the CDR3. The CDR3 spells CASSVGTSGSRELFF. CDR3 nucleotides: TGTGCCAGCAGCGTCGGGACTAGCGGGTCTCGGGAGCTGTTTTTT. The full variable domain, with the rest looked up from reference TRBV9 and TRBJ2-2, is DSGVTQTPKHLITATGQRVTLRCSPRSGDLSVYWYQQSLDQGLQFLIQYYNGEERAKGNILERFSAQQFPDLHSELNLSSLELGDSALYFCASSVGTSGSRELFFGEGSRLTVL.

The gene calls are TRBV2 and TRBJ2-1; no clear D gene. V shed 2 bases and J shed 8 bases, with 7 bases lying between them. The V gene's germline CDR1 is SNHLY and CDR2 FYNNEI. The CDR3 runs 12 residues. DNA for the CDR3: TGTGCCAGCAGTGAACTGGCCCATGAGCAGTTCTTC. Translating it yields CASSELAHEQFF.

The rearrangement joins TRBV5-1 to TRBJ2-1; 7 bases are a match to TRBD1. Losses at the gene ends were 0 bases for V and 5 bases for J; bases not matched to a gene: 5. The CDR3 covers 15 residues. Germline V gene data show CDR1 as SGHRS and CDR2 as YFSETQ. In DNA form, the CDR3 reads TGCGCCAGCAGCTTGGATGGGGACAGCCACAATGAGCAGTTCTTC. Translated, it gives CASSLDGDSHNEQFF.

The rearrangement uses TRBV4-2 and TRBJ2-5, with D tentatively TRBD1 (6 bases). The V end was cut by 4 bases, the J end by 4 bases, with 16 bases between. CDR1 is LGHNA and CDR2 is YNFKEQ in the germline V gene. There are 15 residues in the CDR3. Here the CDR3 reads CASSPRTERRETQYF. DNA for the CDR3: TGTGCCAGCAGCCCAAGGACAGAGAGGAGAGAGACCCAGTACTTC.

The chain has TRBV4-2 and TRBJ2-5, with D maybe TRBD1 (6 bases). In germline, CDR1 is LGHNA, CDR2 YNFKEQ. The CDR3 consists of 14 residues. Between the trimmed V and J ends, which lost 0 bases and 10 bases, there was a span of 15 bases. This chain's CDR3 is CASSQEQSGQNQYF. As DNA, the CDR3 is TGTGCCAGCAGCCAAGAGCAATCCGGACAGAACCAGTACTTC.

This chain joins TRBV29-1 and TRBJ1-2; D is ambiguous. Germline V gene data show CDR1 as SQVTM and CDR2 as ANQGSEA. This CDR3 is built from 14 residues. Trimming left V 4 bases short and J 2 bases short, with 14 bases between. CDR3 DNA sequence: TGCAGCGTTGTGAGTAGCGTTGTAAACTATGGCTACACCTTC. As protein: CSVVSSVVNYGYTF.